A single sample gave rise to the 5 T cell receptor beta chains below, sequenced in a study of OX40 agonist ivuxolimab in advanced cancers. The library was made by the immunoSEQ multiplex PCR assay. In TCRdb, the immuneACCESS table is reduced to in-frame sequences with V and J assigned. These tables do not hold every clone; where another copy was compared, an unresolved V gene accounts for under half, and the others remain unexplained. This sample gives tens of thousands of clones in total; about 81% of them show up just once. Around 1.1% of the sample lies in the top ten. Sequencing was performed on CD4+ or CD8+ T cells sorted from blood, taken in a trial of the OX40 agonist ivuxolimab. These receptors were collected from an adult with an advanced solid tumor such as melanoma, head and neck, liver or kidney cancer.

The chain recombines TRBV27 with TRBJ1-2, with unresolved D. Germline CDR1 is MNHEY and CDR2 is SMNVEV (reference sequence). The CDR3 length is 14 residues. Trimming shortened V by 5 bases and J by 2 bases, and 12 bases separated the two germline ends. CDR3 in amino acids: CASSPRAGNYGYTF. The CDR3 DNA is TGTGCCAGCAGTCCACGGGCGGGAAACTATGGCTACACCTTC.

This clone was detected only once. The rearrangement joins TRBV7-2 to TRBJ2-7, with 7 bases matching TRBD1. Unmatched junction bases numbered 5, after V lost 5 bases and J lost 1 base. The CDR3 length is 14 residues. Germline CDR1 SGHTA, CDR2 FQGNSA. The CDR3 region has the DNA TGTGCCAGCAGCCCAGGGGGTACATCCTACGAGCAGTACTTC. As protein: CASSPGGTSYEQYF. Together with reference TRBV7-2 and TRBJ2-7, the CDR3 gives the full variable domain: GAGVSQSPSNKVTEKGKDVELRCDPISGHTALYWYRQSLGQGLEFLIYFQGNSAPDKSGLPSDRFSAERTGGSVSTLTIQRTQQEDSAVYLCASSPGGTSYEQYFGPGTRLTVT.

This clone has a handful of counts. The gene calls are TRBV11-3 and TRBJ2-4; D is possibly TRBD1 (5 bases). The CDR3 spans 13 residues. The V end was cut by 5 bases, the J end by 6 bases, with 11 bases between. Looked up from germline, CDR1 is SGHNT and CDR2 is YENEEA. CDR3 DNA: TGTGCCAGCAGCCTTGACGACAGAAACATTCAGTACTTC. It encodes CASSLDDRNIQYF.

The chain carries TRBV2 and TRBJ1-5, with D tentatively TRBD1 (5 bases). The CDR3 covers 15 residues. Germline loops: CDR1 SNHLY, CDR2 FYNNEI. Trimming shortened V by 1 base and J by 0 bases, and 7 bases separated the two germline ends. The CDR3 DNA is TGTGCCAGCAGTGAAGGCAGGGTTAGCAATCAGCCCCAGCATTTT. Translated: CASSEGRVSNQPQHF.

This chain's CDR3 is CASSNLDTQETQYF. The CDR3 DNA is TGTGCCAGTAGTAACCTAGATACGCAAGAGACCCAGTACTTC. The rearrangement uses TRBV19 and TRBJ2-5; D not certain. This CDR3 has 14 amino acids. Germline values: CDR1 LNHDA, CDR2 SQIVND (reference sequence). Trimming removed 4 bases at V and 2 bases at J, with 11 bases between.